What follows describes a single T cell receptor (beta chain). The target antigen is unknown. Repertoires were generated with immunoSEQ multiplex PCR, while TCRdb's copy carries only in-frame clones and drops some. The repertoire includes approximately 52,000 clones, around 80% of them detected once, and approximately 1.8% sits in the top ten. This sample was included in a study of a mutant IDH1 vaccine in newly diagnosed glioma. Turning to the study itself: Treated patients, averaging about 40 years, were 62.5% male and about 38% female. Study results and caveats: Researchers report vaccine-induced immune responses in 93.3% of patients.

V lost 8 bases and J lost 2, with 19 bases in between. The CDR3 extends over 15 amino acids. Germline-derived CDR1 and CDR2 are SNHLY and FYNNEI. Documented time point: baseline, week 1 (first vaccination visit). Treatment reported: pre-vaccination baseline after standard-of-care therapy. Donor diagnoses consisted of new WHO grade 3 or 4 IDH1-mutant, ATRX-lost astrocytomas. The TCR sequence derives from a woman between 40 and 55 years old with glioma. The chain has TRBV2 and TRBJ2-7; D gene unclear. Here the sequenced sample was PBMCs, taken from a glioma patient treated with radiotherapy, temozolomide or both. In DNA form, the CDR3 reads TGTGCCAGCGTCGACCTTGTGGGGAATCCCTACGAGCAGTACTTC. Translating it yields CASVDLVGNPYEQYF. The full variable domain, rest sourced from reference TRBV2 and TRBJ2-7, is EPEVTQTPSHQVTQMGQEVILRCVPISNHLYFYWYRQILGQKVEFLVSFYNNEISEKSEIFDDQFSVERPDGSNFTLKIRSTKLEDSAMYFCASVDLVGNPYEQYFGPGTRLTVT.